These 18 T cell receptor beta chains originate from one sample sequenced in a study of immune evolution from preneoplasia to lung adenocarcinoma. Repertoires were generated with immunoSEQ multiplex PCR, while TCRdb's copy carries only in-frame clones and drops some. The sample includes 35,000 to 40,000 clones, 60% to 75% of them seen just once. The sample was FFPE invasive lung adenocarcinoma tissue. The origin of the receptors is a person in their sixties or seventies with lung adenocarcinoma.

This clone was seen a handful of times. A junction boundary mismatches the germline segment, possibly from a read error. The rearrangement uses TRBV28 and TRBJ2-7, with D perhaps matching TRBD1 (5 bases). Germline CDR1 reads MDHEN; CDR2 reads SYDVKM. This CDR3 is built from 12 residues. For the CDR3, the DNA is TGTGCCAGCAGACGGCTAGGGGCTAGGGCTACCTTC. As protein: CASRRLGARATF. Supplemented by reference TRBV28 and TRBJ2-7, the full variable domain reads DVKVTQSSRYLVKRTGEKVFLECVQDMDHENMFWYRQDPGLGLRLIYFSYDVKMKEKGDIPEGYSVSREKKERFSLILESASTNQTSMYLCASRRLGARATFGPGTRLTVT.

The genes are TRBV11-1 and TRBJ1-5; perhaps TRBD1 as D (5 bases). Germline V gene sequence: CDR1 SGHAT, CDR2 FQDESV (reference sequence). V was trimmed by 3 bases and J by 9 bases, leaving 12 bases between them. CDR3 length: 13 amino acids. The CDR3 nucleotides read TGTGCCAGCAGCTTGGGACCTGAGAGGCCCCAGCATTTT. This gives the protein CASSLGPERPQHF.

This chain uses TRBV5-1 with TRBJ2-7; D possibly corresponds to TRBD1 (6 bases). Germline V gene data show CDR1 as SGHRS and CDR2 as YFSETQ. There are 14 residues in the CDR3. V gave up 3 bases and J gave up 3 bases, with 13 bases separating them. CDR3 sequence (DNA): TGCGCCAGCAGCTCTGGGGGACACCTCTACGAGCAGTACTTC. It yields the protein CASSSGGHLYEQYF. The full variable domain, its missing parts supplied by reference TRBV5-1 and TRBJ2-7, is KAGVTQTPRYLIKTRGQQVTLSCSPISGHRSVSWYQQTPGQGLQFLFEYFSETQRNKGNFPGRFSGRQFSNSRSEMNVSTLELGDSALYLCASSSGGHLYEQYFGPGTRLTVT.

Of note for this clone: The germline gene is not matched at one end of the junction; a read error may be the cause. This CDR3 is also generated by other DNA sequences in the sample. V and J are TRBV10-2 and TRBJ2-7; 7 nucleotides agree with TRBD2. CDR1 and CDR2 from the germline V gene are WSHSY and SAAADI. This CDR3 contains 17 residues. For the CDR3, the DNA is TGCGCCAGCAGTGAGCTCTATCTACTAGCGAGCTCCTACGAGCAGTATTTC. This encodes CASSELYLLASSYEQYF.

The chain couples TRBV30 to TRBJ1-6; D perhaps matches TRBD1 (5 bases). The CDR3 length is 13 residues. The V end was cut by 8 bases, the J end by 7 bases, with 15 bases between. The germline gives CDR1 GTSNPN, CDR2 SVGIG (reference sequence). The CDR3 reads CARGAGGNSPLHF. Written as DNA, the CDR3 is TGTGCCCGTGGTGCCGGGGGGAATTCACCCCTCCACTTT.

This chain uses TRBV7-2 with TRBJ1-4; 8 bases are a match to TRBD1. The V segment lost 10 bases and the J segment 7 bases; nucleotides outside the gene matches: 5. CDR1 is SGHTA, CDR2 FQGNSA, per germline. CDR3 length equals 12 residues. CDR3 residues: CATGQGGEKLFF. In DNA, the CDR3 is TGTGCCACAGGACAGGGAGGTGAAAAACTGTTTTTT.

V is TRBV20-1 and J is TRBJ2-7; maybe TRBD1 (5 bases). This CDR3 contains 11 residues. V was pared by 2 bases and J by 6 bases, with 8 bases between. The V gene's germline CDR1 is DFQATT and CDR2 SNEGSKA (reference sequence). The CDR3 here is CSARQGPEQYF. The DNA of the CDR3 is TGCAGTGCTAGACAGGGCCCCGAGCAGTACTTC.

This clone was observed once. The chain couples TRBV30 to TRBJ1-6; the match to TRBD1 covers 7 bases. The CDR3 sequence is 16 residues long. Losses at the gene ends were 3 bases for V and 4 bases for J; bases not matched to a gene: 9. Germline V lookup: CDR1 GTSNPN, CDR2 SVGIG (reference sequence). CDR3 in DNA: TGTGCCTGGAGCGTTAAACAGGGGTTTTATAATTCACCCCTCCACTTT. It codes for CAWSVKQGFYNSPLHF.

The chain combines TRBV12-5 with TRBJ1-2, with D possibly TRBD1 on 6 matching bases. This CDR3 has 15 residues. Trimming cost V 2 bases and J 8 bases, with 18 bases left between them. CDR1 is LGHNT and CDR2 is FRNRAP in the germline V gene. DNA for the CDR3: TGTGCTAGTGGTTTGACTGGGGGGCAGGGAGGCGGCTACACCTTC. Its translation: CASGLTGGQGGGYTF.

The chain joins TRBV28 to TRBJ2-5; D gene uncertain. The V gene's germline CDR1 is MDHEN and CDR2 SYDVKM. With 11 bases removed from V and 1 base from J, the gap between germline ends came to 17 bases. CDR3 length equals 14 residues. The CDR3 bases are TGTGCCGCAGGATTGGGCCAGTCCCAAGAGACCCAGTACTTC. Translation: CAAGLGQSQETQYF.

The chain uses TRBV6-1 and TRBJ2-7; the match to TRBD1 covers 8 bases. CDR1 is MNHNS, CDR2 SASEGT, per germline. Trimming removed 3 bases from V and 0 bases from J; junction bases left unmatched: 4. This CDR3 is 15 amino acids long. The chain's CDR3 is CASSDRDRYSYEQYF. CDR3 nucleotide sequence: TGTGCCAGCAGTGACCGGGACAGGTACTCCTACGAGCAGTACTTC.

This chain connects TRBV2 to TRBJ1-4; the D is unclear. The CDR3 covers 13 residues. Germline values: CDR1 SNHLY, CDR2 FYNNEI. V lost 10 bases and J 0 bases, leaving 9 bases between the germline ends. CDR3 protein: CATAAPTNEKLFF. The CDR3 region has the DNA TGTGCCACCGCAGCTCCAACTAATGAAAAACTGTTTTTT.

The V call is TRBV19, the J call TRBJ2-3; 10 positions match TRBD2. This CDR3 has 17 amino acids. Germline CDR1 and CDR2: LNHDA and SQIVND (reference sequence). The V and J ends lost 1 base and 7 bases, in that order; junction bases with no gene match: 11. The CDR3 region is CASSIGAAGGPRNTQYF. Here the CDR3 DNA reads TGTGCCAGTAGTATAGGGGCAGCGGGAGGGCCAAGAAATACGCAGTATTTT.

The chain is built from TRBV4-1 and TRBJ2-7, with a possible D match to TRBD1 (6 bases). The CDR3 extends over 17 amino acids. The germline CDR1 and CDR2 sequences are MGHRA and YSYEKL. Trimming pared 3 bases from V and 2 bases from J, leaving 20 bases between. CDR3 amino acids: CASSHPTAAGVPYEQYF. CDR3 sequence (DNA): TGCGCCAGCAGCCACCCGACTGCGGCAGGGGTCCCCTACGAGCAGTACTTC.

This clone was detected a few times. The rearrangement links TRBV6-1 to TRBJ1-5, with D perhaps TRBD1 (5 bases). Trimming left V 0 bases short and J 15 bases short, with 18 bases between. The CDR3 sequence is 14 residues long. CDR1 is MNHNS, CDR2 SASEGT, per germline. The CDR3 DNA sequence: TGTGCCAGCAGTGAAGCTCAAGACCAGGGTAGGGCGCATTTT. Its protein product is CASSEAQDQGRAHF.

The chain carries TRBV5-4 and TRBJ1-2, with D tentatively TRBD1 (5 bases). Trimming removed 2 bases at V and 6 bases at J, with 14 bases between. The length of the CDR3 is 14 residues. Germline V CDR1 and CDR2: SGHNT, YYREEE (reference sequence). This CDR3 is CASSFDSPLDGYTF. In DNA, the CDR3 is TGTGCCAGCAGCTTTGACAGTCCCCTCGATGGCTACACCTTC.

This chain links TRBV18 with TRBJ1-5; no definite D call. The germline V and J ends were trimmed by 2 bases and 3 bases, with 5 bases remaining between them. The CDR3 sequence is 13 residues long. CDR1 is KGHSH, CDR2 LQKENI, per germline. The CDR3 DNA sequence: TGTGCCAGCTCACCATCTGACAATCAGCCCCAGCATTTT. Its translation: CASSPSDNQPQHF.

This clone is a singleton in its sample. Here the CDR3 reads CVTRGTQETQYF. Written as DNA, the CDR3 is TGTGTCACACGAGGAACCCAAGAGACCCAGTACTTC. The chain joins TRBV7-8 to TRBJ2-5; no clear D. Per the germline V gene, CDR1 is SGHVS and CDR2 is FQNEAQ. The CDR3 spans 12 residues.